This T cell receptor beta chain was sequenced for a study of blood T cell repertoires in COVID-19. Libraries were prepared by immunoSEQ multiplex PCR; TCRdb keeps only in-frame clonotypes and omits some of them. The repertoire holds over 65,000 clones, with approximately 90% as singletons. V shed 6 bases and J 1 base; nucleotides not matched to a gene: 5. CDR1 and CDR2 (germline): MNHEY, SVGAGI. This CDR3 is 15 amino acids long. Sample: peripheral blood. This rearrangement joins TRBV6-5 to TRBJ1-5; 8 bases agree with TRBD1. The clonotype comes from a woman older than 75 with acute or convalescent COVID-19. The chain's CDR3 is CASSPDRGSNQPQHF. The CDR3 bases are TGTGCCAGCAGCCCAGACAGGGGAAGCAATCAGCCCCAGCATTTT.